These 20 T cell receptor beta chains were all obtained from the same sample, sequenced in a study of blood T cell repertoires in COVID-19. Repertoires were generated with immunoSEQ multiplex PCR, while TCRdb's copy carries only in-frame clones and drops some. The sample shows about 53,000 clones, roughly 85% of them seen only once. Sequenced sample: peripheral blood. Receptors originate from a man older than 75 with acute or convalescent COVID-19.

The chain has TRBV20-1 and TRBJ1-2; a possible D gene is TRBD1 (5 bases). V lost 5 bases and J 8 bases, leaving 12 bases between the germline ends. The CDR3 runs 11 residues. CDR1 and CDR2 (germline): DFQATT, SNEGSKA (reference sequence). CDR3 protein: CSAGGTSGYTF. The CDR3 DNA follows: TGCAGTGCTGGGGGGACGAGCGGCTACACCTTC.

This chain joins TRBV7-2 and TRBJ2-7, with 7 bases lining up with TRBD2. The trim removed 5 bases at V and 6 bases at J, leaving 4 bases unmatched. Germline V gene lookup returns CDR1 SGHTA and CDR2 FQGNSA. The CDR3 is made up of 12 amino acids. The DNA for the CDR3 is TGTGCCAGCAGCCAAGGGACTACCGAGCAGTACTTC. Translating it yields CASSQGTTEQYF.

The table lists this clone with a few counts. The rearrangement joins TRBV30 to TRBJ1-5; D unclear. The CDR3 spans 15 residues. CDR1 and CDR2 from the germline V gene are GTSNPN and SVGIG (reference sequence). The germline V and J ends were trimmed by 0 bases and 0 bases, with 9 bases remaining between them. The CDR3 sequence is CAWSVSLDSNQPQHF. The CDR3 DNA is TGTGCCTGGAGTGTGTCACTCGATAGCAATCAGCCCCAGCATTTT. Drawing the rest from reference TRBV30 and TRBJ1-5, the complete variable domain is SQTIHQWPATLVQPVGSPLSLECTVEGTSNPNLYWYRQAAGRGLQLLFYSVGIGQISSEVPQNLSASRPQDRQFILSSKKLLLSDSGFYLCAWSVSLDSNQPQHFGDGTRLSIL.

This chain uses TRBV15 with TRBJ2-5; D not certain. Germline CDR1 is LNHNV and CDR2 is YYDKDF (reference sequence). There are 15 residues in the CDR3. Deletions cut 0 bases from V and 3 bases from J, with 11 bases between. CDR3 nucleotides: TGTGCCACCAGCAGAGATTCTACTTCTGAAGAGACCCAGTACTTC. This codes for CATSRDSTSEETQYF.

This clone was picked up one time. The chain recombines TRBV10-2 with TRBJ2-7, with 12 bases identical to TRBD2. CDR3 length: 14 amino acids. Germline V lookup: CDR1 WSHSY, CDR2 SAAADI. V shed 6 bases, J shed 5 bases, and the junction held 5 bases outside the gene matches. CDR3: CASSPGTSGHEQYF. CDR3 coding DNA: TGCGCCAGCAGCCCCGGGACTAGCGGGCACGAGCAGTACTTC.

This chain joins TRBV9 and TRBJ2-3; 8 bases fit TRBD2. The CDR3 extends over 16 amino acids. Germline V gives CDR1 SGDLS, CDR2 YYNGEE. The trim removed 4 bases at V and 2 bases at J, leaving 9 bases unmatched. CDR3 sequence reads: CASSPGAGDLTDTQYF. For the CDR3, the DNA is TGTGCCAGCAGCCCGGGAGCGGGGGACCTCACAGATACGCAGTATTTT.

This clone was seen a handful of times. V and J are TRBV7-2 and TRBJ1-2; D gene uncertain. Germline V CDR1 and CDR2: SGHTA, FQGNSA. This CDR3 spans 15 amino acids. Trimming removed 3 bases at V and 0 bases at J, with 11 bases between. The CDR3 spells CASSFGSSTNYGYTF. CDR3 nucleotide sequence: TGTGCCAGCAGCTTCGGGTCATCGACTAACTATGGCTACACCTTC.

The rearrangement uses TRBV7-8 and TRBJ2-1, with 8 bases matching TRBD1. The CDR3 runs to 17 residues. V lost 0 bases to trimming and J lost 7 bases; unmatched junction nucleotides: 11. Germline loops: CDR1 SGHVS, CDR2 FQNEAQ. CDR3 protein: CASSLAVGAGGWNEQFF. The DNA for the CDR3 is TGTGCCAGCAGCTTAGCGGTGGGGGCAGGGGGCTGGAATGAGCAGTTCTTC. Full variable domain (remainder filled in from reference TRBV7-8 and TRBJ2-1): GAGVSQSPRYKVAKRGQDVALRCDPISGHVSLFWYQQALGQGPEFLTYFQNEAQLDKSGLPSDRFFAERPEGSVSTLKIQRTQQEDSAVYLCASSLAVGAGGWNEQFFGPGTRLTVL.

The chain uses TRBV5-1 and TRBJ1-2; TRBD1 matches 7 bases. Per the germline V gene, CDR1 is SGHRS and CDR2 is YFSETQ. Unmatched junction bases numbered 2, after V lost 3 bases and J lost 3 bases. The CDR3 consists of 13 residues. CDR3 sequence reads: CASSWDSDYGYTF. The CDR3 DNA sequence: TGCGCCAGCAGCTGGGACAGCGACTATGGCTACACCTTC.

The genes are TRBV6-6 and TRBJ2-3; the match to TRBD2 covers 8 bases. In germline, CDR1 is MNHNY, CDR2 SVGAGI (reference sequence). CDR3 length: 14 residues. V trimming: 5 bases; J trimming: 8 bases; junction bases outside the gene matches: 9. The DNA for the CDR3 is TGTGCCAGCAGTGTCGGGAGGGGTTCCGGTACGCAGTATTTT. Protein sequence: CASSVGRGSGTQYF.

This clone has only one observation. V gene TRBV4-3 combines with J gene TRBJ1-5; D is undetermined. Trimming cost V 0 bases and J 6 bases, with 9 bases left between them. The CDR3 is 14 amino acids. Looked up from germline, CDR1 is LGHNA and CDR2 is YSLEER. CDR3 bases: TGCGCCAGCAGCCAAGATTGGAGAGCTCAGCCCCAGCATTTT. This encodes CASSQDWRAQPQHF.

The genes are TRBV7-2 and TRBJ1-3; 8 bases match TRBD1. CDR3 length: 17 amino acids. The germline gives CDR1 SGHTA, CDR2 FQGNSA. V lost 0 bases and J lost 0; bases outside the gene matches: 4. CDR3 sequence: CASSLARTGTSGNTIYF. CDR3 coding DNA: TGTGCCAGCAGCTTAGCGAGGACAGGGACCTCTGGAAACACCATATATTTT.

The chain joins TRBV2 to TRBJ2-7, with 8 bases identical to TRBD1. Germline values: CDR1 SNHLY, CDR2 FYNNEI. The CDR3 consists of 14 residues. V shed 7 bases and J 0 bases; nucleotides not matched to a gene: 5. Here the CDR3 reads CASNWDRRSYEQYF. For the CDR3, the DNA is TGTGCCAGCAACTGGGACAGGCGCTCCTACGAGCAGTACTTC.

The CDR3 is CASSSSRGTEAFF. The CDR3 DNA reads TGCGCCAGTTCGTCATCGCGGGGCACTGAAGCTTTCTTT. The genes are TRBV10-1 and TRBJ1-1; D is ambiguous. This CDR3 has 13 amino acids. Germline loops: CDR1 WNHNN, CDR2 SYGVQD (reference sequence). V was cut by 9 bases and J by 4 bases, with 15 bases left in between.

The chain links TRBV4-1 to TRBJ1-5; the D gene is possibly TRBD1 (6 bases). With 0 bases removed from V and 1 base from J, the gap between germline ends came to 10 bases. The CDR3 runs to 16 residues. The germline gives CDR1 MGHRA, CDR2 YSYEKL. In DNA form, the CDR3 reads TGCGCCAGCAGCCAAGAAGGGGGAGTGAGCAATCAGCCCCAGCATTTT. Translated, it gives CASSQEGGVSNQPQHF.

J is TRBJ1-1 and V is TRBV7-6; 9 nucleotides agree with TRBD1. The CDR3 sequence is 16 residues long. Germline V lookup: CDR1 SGHVS, CDR2 FNYEAQ. V lost 2 bases, J lost 1 base, and 5 bases stayed unmatched. The CDR3: CASSLRQGVRNTEAFF. CDR3 DNA: TGTGCCAGCAGCTTACGACAGGGGGTACGGAACACTGAAGCTTTCTTT.

The chain carries TRBV2 and TRBJ2-1, with TRBD2 matching over 10 bases. Germline assignment: CDR1 SNHLY and CDR2 FYNNEI. The ends lost 1 base at V and 2 bases at J; junction bases unmatched: 2. The CDR3 sequence is 16 residues long. The CDR3 sequence: CASSEGAGGPYNEQFF. The CDR3 DNA sequence: TGTGCCAGCAGTGAAGGAGCGGGGGGGCCCTACAATGAGCAGTTCTTC.

This clone has more than one count but fewer than ten. This chain joins TRBV6-2 or TRBV6-3 and TRBJ2-1; TRBD2 agrees at 11 bases. The junction had 13 bases not matched to a gene; V was cut back by 5 bases and J by 7 bases. The CDR3 covers 17 residues. Germline V gene data show CDR1 as MNHEY and CDR2 as SVGEGT. CDR3 bases: TGTGCCAGCAGTAGAGGCCTTAGCGGGGGGGCCCCGAATGAGCAGTTCTTC. It is translated as CASSRGLSGGAPNEQFF.

The V and J genes are TRBV18 and TRBJ2-7; 8 bases fit TRBD1. The CDR3 covers 14 residues. With 3 bases clipped from V and 7 bases from J, the junction kept 8 bases outside the gene matches. Germline V gives CDR1 KGHSH, CDR2 LQKENI. CDR3 loop: CASSPGTGSQEQYF. In DNA form, the CDR3 reads TGTGCCAGCTCACCTGGGACAGGTAGCCAGGAGCAGTACTTC.

The chain links TRBV6-5 to TRBJ1-2; TRBD1 matches 9 bases. The CDR3 totals 15 residues. V was clipped by 4 bases and J by 3 bases; unmatched bases: 6. Germline CDR1 MNHEY, CDR2 SVGAGI. CDR3 sequence reads: CASSFTGTGHYGYTF. DNA for the CDR3: TGTGCCAGCAGTTTTACCGGGACAGGGCACTATGGCTACACCTTC.